The entry below gives a single TCR beta chain sequence along with its context. This clone was seen just once. Its cognate antigen has yet to be identified. Base-call qualities are not available, and no considerably larger clone is one nucleotide away. The record originates from a study of cytomegalovirus exposure and HLA in healthy donors listed by TCRdb under 2017. About the full investigation: A later analysis indicated that the 130 or so validation repertoires were generated on the platform also employed for the 670 or so repertoires of the first cohort. A separate validation cohort of some 130 different subjects was used in addition to the approximately 700-subject first cohort. The study was designed to test whether signatures of past pathogen exposure could be identified by cataloging public T cell receptors. To predict cytomegalovirus infection status, the study combined high-throughput TCR immunosequencing, statistical association of individual TCRs with disease status, and machine learning.

The donors were included in the validation cohort of some 110 subjects, a group kept apart from the roughly 690-subject first cohort. Receptors were amplified or captured by the immunoSEQ multiplex PCR assay. Concerning the study's data processing: A statistical classification framework was built for diagnosing cytomegalovirus status from the catalog of TCR beta chain sequences. This immuneACCESS table, as held by TCRdb, lists in-frame sequences with V and J called but not all clones. Of the missing ones, under half trace to an unresolved V gene in checked studies; the others have no known cause. The V and J calls and the clone size are those of that table, but D and trimming were determined from the DNA. This sample has some 170,000 clones in its table, and nearly 90% of those were observed once. Jointly, the top ten make up about 9.4% of the sample. Here is what the overall study found, with its caveats: Cytomegalovirus status was reported to be diagnosed by the classifier with high specificity and sensitivity in both the original and validation cohorts. A later analysis had no HLA typing for the validation cohort, so co-occurrence there was scored across all 120 or so repertoires. Across donors, most TCR sequences were observed very rarely, whereas some public TCRs were present in many individuals. The authors suggested that the approach could potentially be generalized to other disease states and immunological phenotypes. Subsequent analysis determined that TCRs grouped into clusters in the first cohort also showed a tendency toward co-occurrence across the roughly 120 validation repertoires, and approximately 93% of cluster scores exceeded 0. A few of the identified cytomegalovirus-associated TCR beta chains were confirmed in vitro to be specific for cytomegalovirus antigens. The study listed 150 to 200 TCR beta chains as associated with cytomegalovirus.

CDR3 length: 16 amino acids, cysteine to phenylalanine. The sequence is cut down to CDR3 DNA, 48 bases in frame from base 1. Via the germline V gene, CDR1 is SNHLY and CDR2 FYNNEI. Germline trimming: 0 bases from V, 5 bases from J; junction bases outside gene matches: 10. This sequence originates from a woman under 30 in good health and CMV-seropositive. The sequencing sample was made of PBMCs. Recombination connected TRBV2 to TRBJ2-7, with 7 central nucleotides matching TRBD2. The CDR3 reads as follows: CASSEAWTRTAHEQYF. The DNA reads as follows: TGTGCCAGCAGTGAAGCGTGGACTAGAACGGCCCACGAGCAGTACTTC.